These 31 T cell receptor beta chains were sequenced from one sample in a study of regulatory T cells in long-lasting Graves disease. TCR beta libraries were built with iRepertoire HTBI primers and Arm-PCR of CDR3 regions. MiXCR, run by TCRdb on the multiplex PCR reads, gives a single entry per CDR3 protein. The profile shows 360,000 or so distinct CDR3 sequences, 16% of them singletons. Time point described: newly diagnosed GD, antithyroid drugs for less than 3 months. RNA isolated from PBMCs was used to make the TCR library. These same records also appear under a second study, on T cells in Graves' hyperthyroidism and ophthalmopathy.

The sample was peripheral blood mononuclear cells (PBMCs), taken at new diagnosis, from a patient treated with antithyroid drugs. The origin of the receptors is a woman between 18 and 29 years old with Graves disease.

This clonotype was observed a handful of times. The J gene is TRBJ2-5, the V gene TRBV9; TRBD1 or TRBD2 may be the D gene (5 bases each). V lost 0 bases and J lost 2, with 11 bases in between. Germline V lookup: CDR1 SGDLS, CDR2 YYNGEE. This CDR3 has 15 amino acids. CDR3 nucleotide sequence: TGTGCCAGCAGCGTAGGAGGGGCAAATCAAGAGACCCAGTACTTC. Protein: CASSVGGANQETQYF.

This clonotype has at least ten counts. The chain carries TRBV7-8 and TRBJ2-1, with 8 positions matching TRBD2. The CDR3 is 15 amino acids. Losses at the gene ends were 3 bases for V and 6 bases for J; bases not matched to a gene: 7. Germline V gene lookup returns CDR1 SGHVS and CDR2 FQNEAQ. In nucleotides, the CDR3 is TGTGCCAGCAGCTTTAGCGGGACAAACTTCAATGAGCAGTTCTTC. Its protein is CASSFSGTNFNEQFF.

The gene calls are TRBV9 and TRBJ2-5; 11 bases match TRBD2. The CDR3 spans 15 residues. Germline V gene data show CDR1 as SGDLS and CDR2 as YYNGEE. V lost 5 bases to trimming and J lost 5 bases; unmatched junction nucleotides: 8. The CDR3 region has the DNA TGTGCCAGCAGTCCTAGCGGGGGGATCTCCGAGACCCAGTACTTC. This gives the protein CASSPSGGISETQYF.

On this clonotype: The junction departs from germline at one end; a sequencing error may be responsible. This chain connects TRBV3-1 to TRBJ2-7; D could derive from TRBD1 or TRBD2 (5 bases each). The CDR3 is 18 amino acids. The germline CDR1 and CDR2 sequences are LGHDT and YNNKEL (reference sequence). CDR3 DNA sequence: TGTGCCAACAGCCAAGGAGGTTTCTTGGGGGTCCCCTCCTACGAGCAGTACTTC. Amino acid sequence: CANSQGGFLGVPSYEQYF.

This clonotype appeared many times. DNA for the CDR3: TGTGCCTGGAGTGAAGCGGGTTTTGAAGCTTTCTTT. This encodes CAWSEAGFEAFF. V is TRBV30 and J is TRBJ1-1, with unresolved D. Germline V gene lookup returns CDR1 GTSNPN and CDR2 SVGIG (reference sequence). The V and J ends lost 1 base and 7 bases respectively, with 10 bases between them. CDR3 size: 12 residues.

This clonotype was observed many times. The rearrangement links TRBV28 to TRBJ1-5; D is uncertain. The germline V gene has CDR1 MDHEN and CDR2 SYDVKM. This CDR3 comprises 15 residues. V dropped 1 base and J dropped 7 bases, with 14 bases sitting between them. The CDR3: CASSLFASYGQPQHF. Here the CDR3 DNA reads TGTGCCAGCAGTTTATTTGCGAGCTACGGACAGCCCCAGCATTTT.

This clonotype was seen more than once but under ten times. The CDR3 reads CASSGGGRGAGNYGYTF. In DNA, the CDR3 is TGTGCCAGCAGCGGGGGCGGTCGGGGGGCGGGTAACTATGGCTACACCTTC. This chain joins TRBV5-4 and TRBJ1-2, with D perhaps TRBD1 (6 bases). Per germline, CDR1 SGHNT and CDR2 YYREEE (reference sequence). The CDR3 contains 17 residues. The V end was cut by 4 bases, the J end by 1 base, with 20 bases between.

This clonotype was counted many times. This chain joins TRBV7-9 and TRBJ2-3; perhaps TRBD2 as D (5 bases). The CDR3 totals 14 residues. Germline CDR1 reads SEHNR; CDR2 reads FQNEAQ (reference sequence). V lost 5 bases, J lost 6 bases, and 15 bases lay in between. As DNA, the CDR3 is TGTGCCAGCAGCCCACGGACTGTGCGGGATACGCAGTATTTT. Translation gives CASSPRTVRDTQYF.

The chain recombines TRBV7-9 with TRBJ2-3, with D unresolved. The CDR3 covers 14 residues. V was trimmed by 8 bases and J by 0 bases, leaving 12 bases between them. Looked up from germline, CDR1 is SEHNR and CDR2 is FQNEAQ (reference sequence). For the CDR3, the DNA is TGTGCCAGCTCTTTTAGAGCTAGCACAGATACGCAGTATTTT. The encoded protein is CASSFRASTDTQYF.

This clonotype appeared many times. The CDR3: CASSEWDKQETQYF. The DNA for the CDR3 is TGTGCCAGCAGTGAGTGGGATAAACAAGAGACCCAGTACTTC. The rearrangement joins TRBV2 to TRBJ2-5; D uncertain. Per the germline V gene, CDR1 is SNHLY and CDR2 is FYNNEI. The germline V and J ends were trimmed by 3 bases and 2 bases, with 10 bases remaining between them. The CDR3 is 14 amino acids. The complete variable domain, with remaining parts taken from reference TRBV2 and TRBJ2-5, reads EPEVTQTPSHQVTQMGQEVILRCVPISNHLYFYWYRQILGQKVEFLVSFYNNEISEKSEIFDDQFSVERPDGSNFTLKIRSTKLEDSAMYFCASSEWDKQETQYFGPGTRLLVL.

This clonotype was found many times. The chain employs TRBV2 and TRBJ1-5, with 7 bases lining up with TRBD1. There are 14 residues in the CDR3. Germline CDR1 is SNHLY and CDR2 is FYNNEI. V was pared by 8 bases and J by 1 base, with 5 bases of the junction left unmatched. The CDR3 loop is CASLRGNSNQPQHF. The CDR3 DNA reads as TGTGCCAGCCTCAGGGGGAACAGCAATCAGCCCCAGCATTTT.

This clonotype was recorded at least ten times. The V and J genes are TRBV5-1 and TRBJ2-7; weak D call: TRBD2 (5 bases). V lost 0 bases to trimming and J lost 2 bases, with 12 bases between them. This CDR3 comprises 15 residues. Per germline, CDR1 SGHRS and CDR2 YFSETQ. CDR3 region: CASSLGGSGAYEQYF. The CDR3 DNA sequence: TGCGCCAGCAGCTTGGGAGGTTCCGGGGCCTACGAGCAGTACTTC.

This clonotype was seen a handful of times. The chain combines TRBV9 with TRBJ1-1; tentative D call: TRBD1 (6 bases). The V gene's germline CDR1 is SGDLS and CDR2 YYNGEE. CDR3 size: 14 residues. Trimming shortened V by 0 bases and J by 4 bases, and 10 bases separated the two germline ends. The CDR3 nucleotides are TGTGCCAGCAGCGTAGGAGGGGGGGGCACTGAAGCTTTCTTT. This translates into CASSVGGGGTEAFF.

This clonotype was counted a few times. The genes are TRBV18 and TRBJ2-7; D is unclear. This CDR3 contains 14 residues. Germline V CDR1 and CDR2: KGHSH, LQKENI. V shed 2 bases and J shed 2 bases, with 10 bases lying between them. CDR3 in amino acids: CASSPRSVTYEQYF. CDR3 DNA: TGTGCCAGCTCACCAAGGAGCGTAACCTACGAGCAGTACTTC.

At least ten counts were recorded for this clonotype. The V call is TRBV20-1, the J call TRBJ2-3; possibly TRBD2 for D (6 bases). This CDR3 comprises 14 residues. Germline V gives CDR1 DFQATT, CDR2 SNEGSKA (reference sequence). V lost 2 bases, J lost 3 bases, and 12 bases lay in between. CDR3: CSARRGSRTDTQYF. The DNA of the CDR3 is TGCAGTGCTAGACGGGGGTCACGGACAGATACGCAGTATTTT.

Many counts were recorded for this clonotype. The J gene is TRBJ1-2, the V gene TRBV6-4, with 8 bases that match TRBD1. The length of the CDR3 is 13 residues. With 3 bases clipped from V and 4 bases from J, the junction kept 1 base outside the gene matches. Germline CDR1 is MRHNA and CDR2 is SNTAGT. CDR3 protein: CASSDGQGYGYTF. In DNA form, the CDR3 reads TGTGCCAGCAGTGATGGACAGGGCTATGGCTACACCTTC.

Turning to this clonotype: A junction boundary mismatches the germline segment, possibly from a read error. This sequence joins TRBV18 and TRBJ1-1; D not resolved. Germline V gives CDR1 KGHSH, CDR2 LQKENI. The CDR3 is made up of 14 amino acids. Here the CDR3 DNA reads TGTGCGAGGTCACGGCAGATCTTAAACACTGAAGGTTTCTTT. It yields the protein CARSRQILNTEGFF.

This rearrangement joins TRBV11-2 to TRBJ1-4; the D is unclear. V shed 5 bases and J shed 5 bases, with 12 bases lying between them. This CDR3 spans 14 amino acids. CDR1 SGHAT and CDR2 FQNNGV come from the germline V gene. CDR3 bases: TGTGCCAGCAGCCGAGGACGAGGAAATGAAAAACTGTTTTTT. It translates to CASSRGRGNEKLFF.

This clonotype occurred many times. This sequence joins TRBV15 and TRBJ1-1; D gene uncertain. Germline V lookup: CDR1 LNHNV, CDR2 YYDKDF (reference sequence). CDR3 length: 13 residues. V was clipped by 0 bases and J by 4 bases, with 6 bases between them. CDR3 nucleotide sequence: TGTGCCACCAGCAGAGATTACTCCACTGAAGCTTTCTTT. Residues: CATSRDYSTEAFF.

The DNA for the CDR3 is TGTGCCAGCAGGGACAGGGCTAGCACAGATACGCAGTATTTT. It specifies CASRDRASTDTQYF. The chain uses TRBV2 and TRBJ2-3; 8 nucleotides line up with TRBD1. V was pared by 6 bases and J by 0 bases, with 2 bases of the junction left unmatched. This CDR3 has 14 residues. Germline assignment: CDR1 SNHLY and CDR2 FYNNEI.

Only a few counts were recorded for this clonotype. The rearrangement uses TRBV6-4 and TRBJ2-2; 7 nucleotides line up with TRBD1. CDR1 and CDR2 from the germline V gene are MRHNA and SNTAGT. There are 14 residues in the CDR3. The junction had 1 base not matched to a gene; V was cut back by 2 bases and J by 4 bases. CDR3 region: CASSDEGATGELFF. The CDR3 DNA is TGTGCCAGCAGTGACGAGGGGGCCACCGGGGAGCTGTTTTTT.

This clonotype occurred a few times. The chain has TRBV6-2 or TRBV6-3 and TRBJ2-3, with D perhaps TRBD1 or TRBD2 (5 bases each). The CDR3 totals 19 residues. V was cut by 7 bases and J by 4 bases, with 30 bases left in between. Germline V gene data show CDR1 as MNHEY and CDR2 as SVGEGT. DNA of the CDR3: TGTGCCAGCAAAAAGGGGTCTCAGCCGGGCTGGGAGACAGCAGATACGCAGTATTTT. It specifies CASKKGSQPGWETADTQYF.

This clonotype was seen a handful of times. The CDR3 DNA is TGTGCCAGCAGCCCTTATGCCGGGCCAATTGGGTCTTCACCCCTCCACTTT. Encoded protein: CASSPYAGPIGSSPLHF. This rearrangement joins TRBV7-6 to TRBJ1-6; no firm D call. This CDR3 has 17 residues. The germline CDR1 and CDR2 sequences are SGHVS and FNYEAQ. With 5 bases removed from V and 9 bases from J, the gap between germline ends came to 23 bases.

This clonotype has at least ten counts. The V call is TRBV3-1, the J call TRBJ1-2, with TRBD1 matching over 8 bases. The CDR3 is made up of 14 amino acids. The junction had 9 bases not matched to a gene; V was cut back by 4 bases and J by 8 bases. The germline V gene has CDR1 LGHDT and CDR2 YNNKEL (reference sequence). CDR3 region: CASSPRQGRGGYTF. CDR3 nucleotides: TGTGCCAGCAGCCCTCGACAGGGGAGAGGGGGCTACACCTTC.

This clonotype is judged medium-sized. V is TRBV2 and J is TRBJ1-2; D perhaps matches TRBD1 (6 bases). The CDR3 length is 18 residues. Looked up from germline, CDR1 is SNHLY and CDR2 is FYNNEI. Trimming took 3 bases from V and 5 from J, leaving 25 bases between them. The CDR3 coding sequence is TGTGCCAGCAGTGAGTCCCGGGACACCGCCCGCCCTTCGTATGGCTACACCTTC. Encoded protein: CASSESRDTARPSYGYTF.

The chain links TRBV28 to TRBJ1-5, with D uncertain. This CDR3 is built from 13 residues. Germline CDR1 MDHEN, CDR2 SYDVKM. V lost 5 bases and J 6 bases, leaving 11 bases between the germline ends. The CDR3 is CASSEAEVQPQHF. In nucleotides, the CDR3 is TGTGCCAGCAGTGAAGCAGAAGTTCAGCCCCAGCATTTT.

This rearrangement joins TRBV6-2 or TRBV6-3 to TRBJ2-7; 8 bases agree with TRBD2. From germline, CDR1 is MNHEY and CDR2 SVGEGT. The CDR3 contains 14 residues. The V and J ends lost 5 bases and 2 bases, in that order; junction bases with no gene match: 5. This chain's CDR3 is CASSPGGVPYEQYF. DNA of the CDR3: TGTGCCAGCAGTCCGGGGGGGGTTCCCTACGAGCAGTACTTC.

The gene calls are TRBV2 and TRBJ1-6, with a possible D match to TRBD1 (6 bases). The germline V gene has CDR1 SNHLY and CDR2 FYNNEI. The CDR3 contains 14 residues. Trimming took 9 bases from V and 5 from J, leaving 14 bases between them. CDR3 sequence (DNA): TGTGCCAGTCGTCGACAGGCCGATAATTCACCCCTCCACTTT. Its translation: CASRRQADNSPLHF.

Ten or more counts support this clonotype. The chain carries TRBV5-1 and TRBJ2-3; TRBD1 aligns across 11 bases. V shed 5 bases and J 6 bases; nucleotides not matched to a gene: 14. The CDR3 extends over 17 amino acids. CDR1 is SGHRS and CDR2 is YFSETQ in the germline V gene. CDR3 bases: TGCGCCAGCAGAAAAACCTCCCGGACAGGGGGCTTGGATACGCAGTATTTT. This translates into CASRKTSRTGGLDTQYF.

This clonotype occurred many times. The chain combines TRBV18 with TRBJ2-5; D is ambiguous. Trimming removed 6 bases from V and 5 bases from J, with 22 bases in between. CDR3 length equals 16 residues. The V gene's germline CDR1 is KGHSH and CDR2 LQKENI. CDR3 in amino acids: CASSPSLGRALETQYF. The CDR3 bases are TGTGCCAGCTCCCCGTCCTTAGGGCGCGCTTTGGAGACCCAGTACTTC.

The sample holds a few counts of this clonotype. V usage is TRBV7-8 and J usage is TRBJ2-7, with TRBD1 as a possible D gene (5 bases). Germline CDR1 reads SGHVS; CDR2 reads FQNEAQ. V was cut by 1 base and J by 2 bases, with 9 bases left in between. This CDR3 has 14 amino acids. CDR3 loop: CASSLETAAYEQYF. The CDR3 nucleotides read TGTGCCAGCAGCTTAGAGACAGCTGCCTACGAGCAGTACTTC.